The 23 T cell receptor beta chains in this list originate from one sample, sequenced in a study of blood T cell repertoires in COVID-19. Assay used: immunoSEQ multiplex PCR; TCRdb lists only in-frame clones, some missing. The sample holds approximately 240,000 clones, approximately 83% seen once. The material sequenced was peripheral blood. The origin of the receptors is a woman aged 55-75 years with acute or convalescent COVID-19.

This chain uses TRBV5-6 with TRBJ2-7; no reliable D call. V gave up 2 bases and J gave up 7 bases, with 7 bases separating them. This CDR3 is 11 amino acids long. Germline CDR1 SGHDT, CDR2 YYEEEE. In DNA form, the CDR3 reads TGTGCCAGCAGCTTTTCGGTAGAGCAGTACTTC. Amino acids: CASSFSVEQYF.

V and J are TRBV6-6 and TRBJ1-2; no firm D call. V dropped 6 bases and J dropped 6 bases, with 14 bases sitting between them. This CDR3 is 13 amino acids long. The germline CDR1 and CDR2 sequences are MNHNY and SVGAGI (reference sequence). The CDR3 coding sequence is TGTGCCAGCAGAGACCTACTAGGACATGGCTACACCTTC. It translates to CASRDLLGHGYTF.

This sequence joins TRBV5-4 and TRBJ1-3; 7 bases are a match to TRBD1. V lost 2 bases and J lost 2; bases outside the gene matches: 1. The CDR3 loop spans 14 amino acids. The germline V gene encodes CDR1 SGHNT and CDR2 YYREEE (reference sequence). CDR3 DNA: TGTGCCAGCAGCTTTCAGGGGGCTGGAAACACCATATATTTT. Protein product: CASSFQGAGNTIYF. The entire variable domain, with the rest obtained from reference TRBV5-4 and TRBJ1-3, is as follows: ETGVTQSPTHLIKTRGQQVTLRCSSQSGHNTVSWYQQALGQGPQFIFQYYREEENGRGNFPPRFSGLQFPNYSSELNVNALELDDSALYLCASSFQGAGNTIYFGEGSWLTVV.

The rearrangement links TRBV5-1 to TRBJ2-5, with 8 positions matching TRBD2. V gave up 6 bases and J gave up 3 bases; unmatched junction bases: 4. This CDR3 comprises 13 residues. Germline CDR1 is SGHRS and CDR2 is YFSETQ. The CDR3 sequence is CASKVSGEETQYF. The CDR3 DNA sequence: TGCGCCAGCAAGGTTAGCGGGGAAGAGACCCAGTACTTC. Looking up the rest from reference TRBV5-1 and TRBJ2-5 gives the full variable domain: KAGVTQTPRYLIKTRGQQVTLSCSPISGHRSVSWYQQTPGQGLQFLFEYFSETQRNKGNFPGRFSGRQFSNSRSEMNVSTLELGDSALYLCASKVSGEETQYFGPGTRLLVL.

This clone was counted only a few times. The chain uses TRBV4-2 and TRBJ1-5; D ambiguous. The CDR3 contains 16 residues. CDR1 LGHNA and CDR2 YNFKEQ come from the germline V gene. V gave up 0 bases and J gave up 1 base, with 10 bases separating them. The CDR3 nucleotides read TGTGCCAGCAGCCAAGATCCTCGGGGAAGCAATCAGCCCCAGCATTTT. This translates into CASSQDPRGSNQPQHF.

This rearrangement joins TRBV28 to TRBJ1-2; 10 bases map to TRBD1. Germline V gene lookup returns CDR1 MDHEN and CDR2 SYDVKM. The CDR3 spans 16 residues. V shed 6 bases and J 6 bases; nucleotides not matched to a gene: 13. The CDR3 DNA reads as TGTGCCAGCAGCTTAACCGGGACAGGGGTCTACGATGGCTACACCTTC. Residues: CASSLTGTGVYDGYTF.

The chain has TRBV12-3 or TRBV12-4 and TRBJ2-2, with a possible D match to TRBD1 (6 bases). The CDR3 totals 12 residues. V was cut by 8 bases and J by 5 bases, with 9 bases left in between. DNA for the CDR3: TGTGCCAGCCACAGGGTTACCGGGGAGCTGTTTTTT. Encoded protein: CASHRVTGELFF.

The V call is TRBV28, the J call TRBJ1-2, with 7 nucleotides matching TRBD1. In germline, CDR1 is MDHEN, CDR2 SYDVKM. The V gene end was trimmed by 4 bases and the J gene end by 4 bases; junction bases not matched to a gene: 12. This CDR3 has 16 residues. The CDR3 DNA follows: TGTGCCAGCAGTTCACGATCGGGACAGCTAGTCTATGGCTACACCTTC. The encoded protein is CASSSRSGQLVYGYTF.

This chain joins TRBV2 and TRBJ2-7, with D tentatively TRBD1 (5 bases). Germline-derived CDR1 and CDR2 are SNHLY and FYNNEI. The V and J ends lost 7 bases and 3 bases respectively, with 16 bases between them. The CDR3 consists of 14 residues. The CDR3 loop reads CASTQGEAGYEQYF. The CDR3 bases are TGTGCCAGCACTCAGGGCGAGGCTGGCTACGAGCAGTACTTC.

The chain recombines TRBV28 with TRBJ1-1; no firm D call. V was pared by 8 bases and J by 4 bases, with 11 bases between. CDR3 length equals 12 residues. Germline loops: CDR1 MDHEN, CDR2 SYDVKM. The CDR3 DNA follows: TGTGCCAGCGGCTTTACGATCACTGAAGCTTTCTTT. It is translated as CASGFTITEAFF.

This chain joins TRBV6-2 or TRBV6-3 and TRBJ1-2, with 7 bases that match TRBD1. V gave up 5 bases and J gave up 4 bases; unmatched junction bases: 16. The CDR3 runs 17 residues. Per germline, CDR1 MNHEY and CDR2 SVGEGT. CDR3 DNA sequence: TGTGCCAGCAGTCCGGGGCCGGGACAGAGCTCGCCCTATGGCTACACCTTC. Residues: CASSPGPGQSSPYGYTF.

This rearrangement joins TRBV20-1 to TRBJ2-7; 8 nucleotides agree with TRBD2. The V and J ends lost 3 bases and 3 bases, in that order; junction bases with no gene match: 7. Germline V lookup: CDR1 DFQATT, CDR2 SNEGSKA (reference sequence). The CDR3 has 14 amino acids. In nucleotides, the CDR3 is TGCAGTGCTAGTATGTCGGGGGGGTACTACGAGCAGTACTTC. Its translation is CSASMSGGYYEQYF.

The chain has TRBV5-1 and TRBJ2-7, with TRBD2 matching 10 bases. The CDR3 contains 14 residues. Germline CDR1 and CDR2: SGHRS and YFSETQ. J lost 6 bases, V lost 1 base, and 4 bases had no gene match. The CDR3 loop is CASSLSGGALEQYF. The CDR3, as DNA: TGCGCCAGCAGCTTGAGCGGGGGGGCCCTCGAGCAGTACTTC.

The rearrangement uses TRBV11-2 and TRBJ2-1, with D perhaps TRBD2 (5 bases). The germline V and J ends were trimmed by 1 base and 6 bases, with 16 bases remaining between them. Germline CDR1 reads SGHAT; CDR2 reads FQNNGV. This CDR3 region has 16 residues. CDR3 in amino acids: CASSLAPTRLGNEQFF. The CDR3 bases are TGTGCCAGCAGCTTAGCCCCCACTAGGTTGGGCAATGAGCAGTTCTTC.

The chain carries TRBV4-3 and TRBJ1-2, with D possibly matching TRBD1 (6 bases). Germline V gene sequence: CDR1 LGHNA, CDR2 YSLEER. The germline V and J ends were trimmed by 0 bases and 0 bases, with 11 bases remaining between them. The CDR3 consists of 16 residues. For the CDR3, the DNA is TGCGCCAGCAGCCAAGAGGGGGGGCTCCCTAACTATGGCTACACCTTC. Amino acid sequence: CASSQEGGLPNYGYTF.

The chain uses TRBV7-9 and TRBJ2-7, with D tentatively TRBD1 (6 bases). Per the germline V gene, CDR1 is SEHNR and CDR2 is FQNEAQ (reference sequence). Trimming left V 1 base short and J 6 bases short, with 13 bases between. This CDR3 spans 14 amino acids. CDR3 bases: TGTGCCAGCAGCTTAGGGTCAGGGGCGGGCGAGCAGTACTTC. Encoded protein: CASSLGSGAGEQYF. The whole variable domain, remainder taken from reference TRBV7-9 and TRBJ2-7, is DTGVSQNPRHKITKRGQNVTFRCDPISEHNRLYWYRQTLGQGPEFLTYFQNEAQLEKSRLLSDRFSAERPKGSFSTLEIQRTEQGDSAMYLCASSLGSGAGEQYFGPGTRLTVT.

The V and J genes are TRBV2 and TRBJ1-4; TRBD1 matches 9 bases. The V and J ends lost 6 bases and 7 bases, in that order; junction bases with no gene match: 12. CDR1 and CDR2 from the germline V gene are SNHLY and FYNNEI. This CDR3 comprises 16 residues. CDR3 in amino acids: CASRETQGAAAEKLFF. DNA for the CDR3: TGTGCCAGCAGGGAGACACAGGGGGCGGCGGCTGAAAAACTGTTTTTT.

This rearrangement joins TRBV2 to TRBJ2-3, with 7 bases fitting TRBD2. CDR1 SNHLY and CDR2 FYNNEI come from the germline V gene. V shed 7 bases, J shed 2 bases, and the junction held 6 bases outside the gene matches. This CDR3 has 14 residues. The CDR3 here is CASKERGPTDTQYF. The DNA for the CDR3 is TGTGCCAGCAAAGAGCGGGGTCCCACAGATACGCAGTATTTT.

This clone was recorded only once. The chain uses TRBV2 and TRBJ1-1; D gene ambiguous. V was trimmed by 8 bases and J by 3 bases, leaving 13 bases between them. Germline V gives CDR1 SNHLY, CDR2 FYNNEI. This CDR3 is built from 13 residues. The CDR3 sequence: CASEERGYTEAFF. The CDR3 nucleotides read TGTGCCAGCGAAGAACGAGGGTACACTGAAGCTTTCTTT.

The chain is built from TRBV6-6 and TRBJ1-2; 11 bases line up with TRBD1. CDR3 size: 15 residues. V trimming: 7 bases; J trimming: 4 bases; junction bases outside the gene matches: 8. In germline, CDR1 is MNHNY, CDR2 SVGAGI (reference sequence). The CDR3 DNA follows: TGTGCCAGCAACACCCGGACAGGGGGCAGCTATGGCTACACCTTC. This encodes CASNTRTGGSYGYTF.

The J gene is TRBJ2-3, the V gene TRBV11-2; D remains ambiguous. Germline CDR1 reads SGHAT; CDR2 reads FQNNGV. The length of the CDR3 is 10 residues. CDR3 sequence: CASSTDTQYF. The CDR3 DNA sequence: TGTGCTAGTAGCACAGATACGCAGTATTTT.

The chain links TRBV7-6 to TRBJ2-5; 14 bases match TRBD2. The junction had 12 bases not matched to a gene; V was cut back by 1 base and J by 5 bases. Germline CDR1 is SGHVS and CDR2 is FNYEAQ. CDR3 length: 19 amino acids. DNA for the CDR3: TGTGCCAGCAGCTTAGAGGGGACTAGCGGGGGCCGATGGGCGGAGACCCAGTACTTC. Translating gives CASSLEGTSGGRWAETQYF.

The chain carries TRBV3-1 (or the pseudogene TRBV3-2) and TRBJ2-2; 11 bases agree with TRBD2. Germline V gene data show CDR1 as LGHDT and CDR2 as YNNKEL (reference sequence). This CDR3 is 19 amino acids long. J gave up 5 bases and V 6 bases, and 17 bases lay outside the gene matches. The CDR3 region has the DNA TGTGCCAGCAGTCCCCGGGCGCTAGCGGGGGGACCGAGGACCGGGGAGCTGTTTTTT. This encodes CASSPRALAGGPRTGELFF.